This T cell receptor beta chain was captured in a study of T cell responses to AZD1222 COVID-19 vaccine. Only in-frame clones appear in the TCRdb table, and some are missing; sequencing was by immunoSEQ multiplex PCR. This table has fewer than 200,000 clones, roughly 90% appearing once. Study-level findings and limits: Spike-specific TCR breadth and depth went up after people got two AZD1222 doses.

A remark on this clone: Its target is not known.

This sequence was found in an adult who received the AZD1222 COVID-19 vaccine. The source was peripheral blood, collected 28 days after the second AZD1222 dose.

CDR3 sequence: CASSLAHSSSYNEQFF. Here the CDR3 DNA reads TGTGCCAGCAGCTTAGCCCATAGCTCGTCCTACAATGAGCAGTTCTTC. The rearrangement joins TRBV7-9 to TRBJ2-1; no definite D call. CDR1 and CDR2 (germline): SEHNR, FQNEAQ (reference sequence). This CDR3 comprises 16 residues. Trimming cost V 0 bases and J 1 base, with 10 bases left between them.